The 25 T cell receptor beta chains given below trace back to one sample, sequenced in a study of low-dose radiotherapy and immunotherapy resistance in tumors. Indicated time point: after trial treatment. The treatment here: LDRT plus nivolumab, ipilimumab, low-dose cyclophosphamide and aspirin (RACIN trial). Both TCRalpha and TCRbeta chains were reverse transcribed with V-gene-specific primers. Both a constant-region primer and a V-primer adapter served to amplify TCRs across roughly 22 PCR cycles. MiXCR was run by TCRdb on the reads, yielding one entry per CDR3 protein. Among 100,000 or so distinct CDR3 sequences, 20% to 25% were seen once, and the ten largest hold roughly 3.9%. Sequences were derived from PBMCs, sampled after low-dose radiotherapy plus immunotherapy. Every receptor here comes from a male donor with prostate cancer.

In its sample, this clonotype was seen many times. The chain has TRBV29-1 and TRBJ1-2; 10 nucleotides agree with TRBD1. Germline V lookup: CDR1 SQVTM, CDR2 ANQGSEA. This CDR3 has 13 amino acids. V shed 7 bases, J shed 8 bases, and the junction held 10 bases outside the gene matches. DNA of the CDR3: TGCAGCGGCAATTTGGGACAGGGGTACGGCTACACCTTC. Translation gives CSGNLGQGYGYTF.

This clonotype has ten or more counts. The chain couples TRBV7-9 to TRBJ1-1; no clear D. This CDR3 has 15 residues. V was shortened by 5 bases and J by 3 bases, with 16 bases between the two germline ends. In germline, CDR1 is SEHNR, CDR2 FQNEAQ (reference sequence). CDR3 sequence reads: CASSHPRVRDTEAFF. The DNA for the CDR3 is TGTGCCAGCAGCCATCCTCGAGTGAGGGACACTGAAGCTTTCTTT. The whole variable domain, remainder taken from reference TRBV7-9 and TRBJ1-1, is DTGVSQNPRHKITKRGQNVTFRCDPISEHNRLYWYRQTLGQGPEFLTYFQNEAQLEKSRLLSDRFSAERPKGSFSTLEIQRTEQGDSAMYLCASSHPRVRDTEAFFGQGTRLTVV.

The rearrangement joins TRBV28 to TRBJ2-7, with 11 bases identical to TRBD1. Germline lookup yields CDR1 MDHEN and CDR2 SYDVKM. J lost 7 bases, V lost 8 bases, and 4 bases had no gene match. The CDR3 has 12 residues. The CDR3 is CASLGQGAEQYF. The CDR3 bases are TGTGCCAGCCTTGGACAGGGGGCTGAGCAGTACTTC.

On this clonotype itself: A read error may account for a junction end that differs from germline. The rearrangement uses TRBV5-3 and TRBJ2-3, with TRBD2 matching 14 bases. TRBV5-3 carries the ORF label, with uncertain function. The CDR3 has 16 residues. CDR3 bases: TGTGCCAGCAGCTCCGGGACTAGCGGGGGTCGAGATACGCAGTATTTT. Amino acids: CASSSGTSGGRDTQYF.

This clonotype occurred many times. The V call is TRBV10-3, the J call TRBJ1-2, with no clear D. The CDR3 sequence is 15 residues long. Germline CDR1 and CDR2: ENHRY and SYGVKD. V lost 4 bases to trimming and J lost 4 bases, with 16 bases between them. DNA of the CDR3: TGTGCCATCAGTGGTGGGCAGTTCAACGGCTATGGCTACACCTTC. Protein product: CAISGGQFNGYGYTF.

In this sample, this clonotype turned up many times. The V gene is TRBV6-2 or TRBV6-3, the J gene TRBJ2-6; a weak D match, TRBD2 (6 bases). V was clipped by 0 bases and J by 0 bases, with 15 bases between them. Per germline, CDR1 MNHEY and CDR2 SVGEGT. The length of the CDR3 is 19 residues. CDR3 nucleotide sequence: TGTGCCAGCAGTTACTCCGCGGGGCGAAGGGCCTCTGGGGCCAACGTCCTGACTTTC. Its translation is CASSYSAGRRASGANVLTF.

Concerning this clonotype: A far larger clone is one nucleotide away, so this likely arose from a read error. CDR3 sequence reads: CASSIGNSYEQYF. The CDR3 nucleotides read TGTGCCAGCAGCATCGGGAACTCCTACGAGCAGTACTTC. J is TRBJ2-7 and V is TRBV13; the D gene is possibly TRBD2 (5 bases). This CDR3 spans 13 amino acids. CDR1 is PRHDT, CDR2 FYEKMQ, per germline (reference sequence). Trimming pared 5 bases from V and 0 bases from J, leaving 8 bases between.

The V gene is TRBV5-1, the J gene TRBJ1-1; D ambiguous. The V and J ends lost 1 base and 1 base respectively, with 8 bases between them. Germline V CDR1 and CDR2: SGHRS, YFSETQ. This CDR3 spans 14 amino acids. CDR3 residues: CASSLMHPNTEAFF. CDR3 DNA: TGCGCCAGCAGCTTGATGCATCCGAACACTGAAGCTTTCTTT.

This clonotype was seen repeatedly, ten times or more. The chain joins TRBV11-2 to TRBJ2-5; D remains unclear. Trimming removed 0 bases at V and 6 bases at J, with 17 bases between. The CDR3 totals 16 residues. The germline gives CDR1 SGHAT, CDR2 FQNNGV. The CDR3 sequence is CASSLDPTSQGQTQYF. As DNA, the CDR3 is TGTGCCAGCAGCTTAGATCCGACGAGCCAAGGCCAGACCCAGTACTTC.

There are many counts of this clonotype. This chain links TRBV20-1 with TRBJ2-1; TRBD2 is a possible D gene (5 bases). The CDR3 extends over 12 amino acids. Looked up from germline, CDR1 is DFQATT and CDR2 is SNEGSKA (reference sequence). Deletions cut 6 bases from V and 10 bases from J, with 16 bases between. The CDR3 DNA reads TGCAGTGCCGGCGAGGGAGCGGTCGAGCAGTTCTTC. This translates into CSAGEGAVEQFF.

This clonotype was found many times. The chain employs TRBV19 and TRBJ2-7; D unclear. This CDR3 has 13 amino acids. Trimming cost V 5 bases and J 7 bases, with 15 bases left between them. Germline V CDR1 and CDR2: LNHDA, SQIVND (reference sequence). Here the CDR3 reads CASSSRTSGEQYF. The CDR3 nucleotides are TGTGCCAGTAGTTCACGGACGTCTGGGGAGCAGTACTTC.

The CDR3 DNA follows: TGTGCCAGCAGCCAAGAAGTCAGGGGATATGCGGACACCGGGGAGCTGTTTTTT. Amino acids: CASSQEVRGYADTGELFF. The chain employs TRBV4-2 and TRBJ2-2, with D perhaps TRBD1 (6 bases). Trimming pared 0 bases from V and 3 bases from J, leaving 17 bases between. Germline lookup yields CDR1 LGHNA and CDR2 YNFKEQ. This CDR3 comprises 18 residues.

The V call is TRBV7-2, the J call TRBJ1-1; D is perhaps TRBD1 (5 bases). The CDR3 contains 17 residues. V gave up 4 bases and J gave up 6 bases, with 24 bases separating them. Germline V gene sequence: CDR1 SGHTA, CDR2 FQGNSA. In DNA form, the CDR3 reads TGTGCCAGCAGCTCCCCCCGGGGTCACAGGTTACGCGCTGAAGCTTTCTTT. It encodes CASSSPRGHRLRAEAFF.

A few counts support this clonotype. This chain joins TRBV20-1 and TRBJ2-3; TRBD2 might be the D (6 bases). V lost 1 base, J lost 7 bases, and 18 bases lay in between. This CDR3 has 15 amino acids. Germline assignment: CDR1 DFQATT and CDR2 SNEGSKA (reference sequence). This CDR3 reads CSARVPGEIFNTQYF. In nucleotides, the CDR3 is TGCAGTGCTAGAGTACCGGGAGAGATTTTTAATACGCAGTATTTT.

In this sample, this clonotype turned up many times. The CDR3 DNA follows: TGTGCCAGCAGCTTCAGGACCAGCACCGGGGAGCTGTTTTTT. Its protein is CASSFRTSTGELFF. The chain combines TRBV3-1 with TRBJ2-2, with no clear D. The V end lost 5 bases, the J end lost 4 bases, and 11 bases lay between the germline ends. CDR1 LGHDT and CDR2 YNNKEL come from the germline V gene (reference sequence). CDR3 length equals 14 residues.

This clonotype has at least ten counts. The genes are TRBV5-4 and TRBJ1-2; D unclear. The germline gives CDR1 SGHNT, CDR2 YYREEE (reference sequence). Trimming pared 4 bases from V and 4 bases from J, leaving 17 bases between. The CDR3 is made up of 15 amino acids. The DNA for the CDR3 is TGTGCCAGCAGCCTACTGACGAGGCTCGGCTATGGCTACACCTTC. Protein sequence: CASSLLTRLGYGYTF. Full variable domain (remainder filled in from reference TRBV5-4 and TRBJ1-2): ETGVTQSPTHLIKTRGQQVTLRCSSQSGHNTVSWYQQALGQGPQFIFQYYREEENGRGNFPPRFSGLQFPNYSSELNVNALELDDSALYLCASSLLTRLGYGYTFGSGTRLTVV.

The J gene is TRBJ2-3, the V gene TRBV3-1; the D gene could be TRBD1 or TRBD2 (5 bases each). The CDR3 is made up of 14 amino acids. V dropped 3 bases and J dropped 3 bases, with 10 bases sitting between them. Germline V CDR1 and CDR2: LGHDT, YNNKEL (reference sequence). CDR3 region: CASSQRGSTDTQYF. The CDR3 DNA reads TGTGCCAGCAGCCAGAGGGGCAGTACAGATACGCAGTATTTT.

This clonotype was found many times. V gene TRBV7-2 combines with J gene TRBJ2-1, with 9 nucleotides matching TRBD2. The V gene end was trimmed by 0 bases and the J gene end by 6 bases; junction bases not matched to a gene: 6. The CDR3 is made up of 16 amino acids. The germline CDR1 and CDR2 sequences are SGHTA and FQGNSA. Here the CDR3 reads CASSLAPAGGLNEQFF. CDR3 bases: TGTGCCAGCAGCTTAGCCCCAGCGGGGGGCCTCAATGAGCAGTTCTTC.

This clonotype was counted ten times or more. The CDR3 DNA sequence: TGTGCCAGCAGCTTAGATAATACAGTGTACCAAGAGACCCAGTACTTC. Its translation is CASSLDNTVYQETQYF. The gene calls are TRBV11-1 and TRBJ2-5, with D hard to call. The V gene's germline CDR1 is SGHAT and CDR2 FQDESV (reference sequence). This CDR3 is 16 amino acids long. V gave up 1 base and J gave up 0 bases, with 12 bases separating them.

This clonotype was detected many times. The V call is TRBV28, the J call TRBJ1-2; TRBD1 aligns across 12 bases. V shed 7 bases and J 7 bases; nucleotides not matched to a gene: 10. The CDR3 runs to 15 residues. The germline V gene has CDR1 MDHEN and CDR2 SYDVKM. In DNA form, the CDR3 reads TGTGCCAGCATTCGTGCCGGGACAGGGGGCCTTGGCTACACCTTC. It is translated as CASIRAGTGGLGYTF.

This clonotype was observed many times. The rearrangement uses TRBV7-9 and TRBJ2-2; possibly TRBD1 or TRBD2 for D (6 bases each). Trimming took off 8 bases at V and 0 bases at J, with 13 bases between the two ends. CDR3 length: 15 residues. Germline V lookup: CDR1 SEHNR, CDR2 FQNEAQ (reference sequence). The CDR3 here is CASRFGGANTGELFF. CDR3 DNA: TGTGCCAGCCGATTCGGGGGCGCGAACACCGGGGAGCTGTTTTTT.

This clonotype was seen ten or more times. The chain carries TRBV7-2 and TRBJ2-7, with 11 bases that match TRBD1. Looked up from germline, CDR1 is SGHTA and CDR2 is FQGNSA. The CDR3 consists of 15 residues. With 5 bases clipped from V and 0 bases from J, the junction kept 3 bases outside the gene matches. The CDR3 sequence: CASSQGQGGSYEQYF. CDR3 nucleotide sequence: TGTGCCAGCAGCCAGGGACAGGGGGGCTCCTACGAGCAGTACTTC.

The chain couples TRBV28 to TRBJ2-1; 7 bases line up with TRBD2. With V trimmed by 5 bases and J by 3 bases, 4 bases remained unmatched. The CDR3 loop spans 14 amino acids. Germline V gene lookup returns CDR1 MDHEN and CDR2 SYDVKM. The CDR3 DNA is TGTGCCAGCAGTCGCCTAGCGGTCTACAATGAGCAGTTCTTC. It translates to CASSRLAVYNEQFF.

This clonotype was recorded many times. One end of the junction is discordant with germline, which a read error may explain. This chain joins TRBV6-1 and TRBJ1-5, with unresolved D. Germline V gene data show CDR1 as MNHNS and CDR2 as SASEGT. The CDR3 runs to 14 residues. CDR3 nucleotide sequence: TGCGCGGCCCGGGGAGAGAGTTCTTATCAGCCCCAGCATTTT. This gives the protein CAARGESSYQPQHF.

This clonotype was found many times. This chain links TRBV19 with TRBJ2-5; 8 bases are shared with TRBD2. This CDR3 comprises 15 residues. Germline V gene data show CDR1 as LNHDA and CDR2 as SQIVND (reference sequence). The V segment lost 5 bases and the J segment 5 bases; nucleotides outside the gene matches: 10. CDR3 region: CASSSIAGTGETQYF. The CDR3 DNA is TGTGCCAGTAGTTCAATAGCGGGGACTGGGGAGACCCAGTACTTC.